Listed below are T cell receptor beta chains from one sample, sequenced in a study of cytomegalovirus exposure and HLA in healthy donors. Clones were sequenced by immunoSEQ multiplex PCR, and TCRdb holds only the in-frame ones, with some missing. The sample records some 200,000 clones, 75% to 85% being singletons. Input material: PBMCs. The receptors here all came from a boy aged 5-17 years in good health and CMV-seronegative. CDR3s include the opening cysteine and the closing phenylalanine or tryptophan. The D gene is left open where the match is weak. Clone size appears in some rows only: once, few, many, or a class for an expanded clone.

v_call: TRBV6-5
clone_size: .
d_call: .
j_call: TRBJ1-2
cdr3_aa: CASSEVSGPYGYTF
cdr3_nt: TGTGCCAGCAGTGAAGTGAGCGGGCCCTATGGCTACACCTTC

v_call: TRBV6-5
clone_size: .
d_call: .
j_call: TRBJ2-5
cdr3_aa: CASSQMARAETQYF
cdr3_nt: TGTGCCAGCAGTCAAATGGCGAGGGCAGAGACCCAGTACTTC

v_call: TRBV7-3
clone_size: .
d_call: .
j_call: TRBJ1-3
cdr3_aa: CASSSGTGGGNTIYF
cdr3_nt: TGTGCCAGCAGCTCTGGGACGGGAGGGGGAAACACCATATATTTT

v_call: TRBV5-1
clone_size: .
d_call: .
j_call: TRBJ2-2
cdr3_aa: CASSLGSAAPNTGELFF
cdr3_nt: TGCGCCAGCAGCTTGGGATCAGCGGCCCCGAACACCGGGGAGCTGTTTTTT

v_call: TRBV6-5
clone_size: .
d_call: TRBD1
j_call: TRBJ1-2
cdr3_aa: CASSRQGYGYTF
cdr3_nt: TGTGCCAGCAGTCGACAGGGCTATGGCTACACCTTC

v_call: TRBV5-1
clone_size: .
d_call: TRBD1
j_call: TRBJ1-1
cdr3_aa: CASRPTGATEAFF
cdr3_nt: TGCGCCAGCCGACCCACAGGGGCCACTGAAGCTTTCTTT

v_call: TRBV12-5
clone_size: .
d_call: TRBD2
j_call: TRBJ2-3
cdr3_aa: CASGPLGLAAGTDTQYF
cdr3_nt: TGTGCTAGTGGCCCCCTTGGACTAGCGGCCGGCACAGATACGCAGTATTTT

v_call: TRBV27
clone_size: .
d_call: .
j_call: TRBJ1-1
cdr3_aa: CASSLSTNGRRTFF
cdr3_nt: TGTGCCAGCAGTTTATCGACAAATGGAAGGAGGACTTTCTTT

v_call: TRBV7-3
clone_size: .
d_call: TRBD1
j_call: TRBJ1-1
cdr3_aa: CASSFYRGTEAFF
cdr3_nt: TGTGCCAGCAGCTTTTACAGGGGAACTGAAGCTTTCTTT

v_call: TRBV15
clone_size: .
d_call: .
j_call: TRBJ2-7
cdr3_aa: CATSSRDKGTYEQYF
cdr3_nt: TGTGCCACCAGCAGCCGGGACAAGGGGACCTACGAGCAGTACTTC

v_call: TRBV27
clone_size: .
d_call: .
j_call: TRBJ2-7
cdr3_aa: CASRDTYSYEQYF
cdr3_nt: TGTGCCAGCAGGGACACCTACTCCTACGAGCAGTACTTC

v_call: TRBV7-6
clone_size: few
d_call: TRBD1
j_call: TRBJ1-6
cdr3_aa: CASSRDSRSSPLHF
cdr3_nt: TGTGCCAGCAGTCGGGACAGCCGGAGCTCACCCCTCCACTTT

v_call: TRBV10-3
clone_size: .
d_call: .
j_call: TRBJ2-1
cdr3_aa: CAISESAREQFF
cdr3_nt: TGTGCCATCAGTGAGTCCGCCAGGGAGCAGTTCTTC

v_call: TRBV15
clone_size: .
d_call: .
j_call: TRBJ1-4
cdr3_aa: CATSRGVGGLGEKLFF
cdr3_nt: TGTGCCACCAGCAGAGGGGTCGGGGGGCTCGGGGAAAAACTGTTTTTT

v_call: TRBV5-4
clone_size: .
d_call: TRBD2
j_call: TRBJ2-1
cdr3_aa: CASSLAVGLAVNEQFF
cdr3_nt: TGTGCCAGCAGCTTGGCGGTCGGGCTAGCGGTAAATGAGCAGTTCTTC

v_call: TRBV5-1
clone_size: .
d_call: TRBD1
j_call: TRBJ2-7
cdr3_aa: CASSLKQGEYSEQYF
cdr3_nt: TGCGCCAGCAGCTTAAAACAGGGGGAATACAGCGAGCAGTACTTC

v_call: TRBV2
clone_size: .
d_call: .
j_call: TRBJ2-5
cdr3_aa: CATDTGSETQYF
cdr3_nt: TGTGCCACTGACACAGGGAGTGAGACCCAGTACTTC

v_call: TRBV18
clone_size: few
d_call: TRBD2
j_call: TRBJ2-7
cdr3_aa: CASSLNGGTASGYEQYF
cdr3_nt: TGTGCCAGCTCACTAAACGGGGGGACCGCTTCGGGGTACGAGCAGTACTTC

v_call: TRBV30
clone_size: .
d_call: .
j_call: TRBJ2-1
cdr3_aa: CALRDNNEQFF
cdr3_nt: TGTGCCTTGAGAGACAACAATGAGCAGTTCTTC

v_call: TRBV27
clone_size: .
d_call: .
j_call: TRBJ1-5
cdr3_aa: CASTTGGMNQPQHF
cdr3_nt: TGTGCCAGCACCACAGGCGGGATGAATCAGCCCCAGCATTTT

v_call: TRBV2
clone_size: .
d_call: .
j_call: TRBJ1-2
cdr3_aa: CATKGAVINYGYTF
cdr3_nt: TGTGCCACTAAAGGGGCAGTCATTAACTATGGCTACACCTTC

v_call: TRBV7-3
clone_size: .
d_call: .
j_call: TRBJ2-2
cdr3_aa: CASSFTGGAVNTGELFF
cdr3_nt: TGTGCCAGCAGCTTCACGGGTGGGGCGGTGAACACCGGGGAGCTGTTTTTT

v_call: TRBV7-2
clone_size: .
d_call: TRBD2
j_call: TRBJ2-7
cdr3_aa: CASSPVSGNSYEQYF
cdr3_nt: TGTGCCAGCAGCCCCGTTAGCGGGAACTCCTACGAGCAGTACTTC

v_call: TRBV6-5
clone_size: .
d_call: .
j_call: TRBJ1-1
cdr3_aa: CASKRESEAFF
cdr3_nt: TGTGCCAGCAAGAGGGAGTCTGAAGCTTTCTTT

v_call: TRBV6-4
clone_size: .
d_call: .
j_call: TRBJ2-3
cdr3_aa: CASSDRAGSTDTQYF
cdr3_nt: TGTGCCAGCAGTGACCGGGCAGGGTCCACAGATACGCAGTATTTT

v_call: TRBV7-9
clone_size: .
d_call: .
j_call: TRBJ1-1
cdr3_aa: CASSGGEKGRTEAFF
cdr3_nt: TGTGCCAGCAGTGGAGGGGAAAAGGGTAGGACTGAAGCTTTCTTT

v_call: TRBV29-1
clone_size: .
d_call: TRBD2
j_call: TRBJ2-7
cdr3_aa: CSVEAGGTLESYEQYF
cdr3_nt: TGCAGCGTTGAAGCCGGGGGGACTCTAGAATCCTACGAGCAGTACTTC

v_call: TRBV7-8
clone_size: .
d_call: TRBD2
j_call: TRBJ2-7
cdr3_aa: CASSLAPRGVRGGREGYEQYF
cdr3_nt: TGTGCCAGCAGCTTAGCACCCAGGGGAGTCCGCGGCGGGAGGGAGGGATACGAGCAGTACTTC

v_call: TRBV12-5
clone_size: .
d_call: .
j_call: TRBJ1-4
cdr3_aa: CASGPGEGNEKLFF
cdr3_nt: TGTGCTAGTGGCCCAGGGGAAGGGAATGAAAAACTGTTTTTT

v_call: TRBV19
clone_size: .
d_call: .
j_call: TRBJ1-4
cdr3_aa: CASSIPRTATNEKLFF
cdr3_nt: TGTGCCAGTAGTATTCCGCGGACAGCAACTAATGAAAAACTGTTTTTT

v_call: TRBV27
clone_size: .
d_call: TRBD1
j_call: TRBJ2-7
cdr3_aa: CASSWATGSSYEQYF
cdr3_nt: TGTGCCAGCAGTTGGGCGACAGGGAGCTCCTACGAGCAGTACTTC

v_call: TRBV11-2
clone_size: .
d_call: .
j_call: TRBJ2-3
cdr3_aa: CASSPRDSGVPDTQYF
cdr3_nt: TGTGCCAGCAGTCCTAGGGACTCTGGGGTTCCAGATACGCAGTATTTT

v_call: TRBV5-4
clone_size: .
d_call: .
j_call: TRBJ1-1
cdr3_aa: CASSLLRDTEAFF
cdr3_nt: TGTGCCAGCAGCTTGCTCCGAGACACTGAAGCTTTCTTT